The clone carrying this T cell receptor (beta chain) was seen only a few times. The sample originates from a study of T cells in Graves' hyperthyroidism and ophthalmopathy. Amplification yielded TCR beta CDR3 regions, with RNA transcripts as the source. With the HTBI primer set, the TCR CDR3 went through a first round of RT-PCR. Using its own MiXCR run on the multiplex PCR reads, TCRdb lists one record per CDR3 protein. The repertoire holds 450,000 to 500,000 distinct CDR3 sequences, with about 22% as singletons. V lost 1 base, J lost 6 bases, and 8 bases stayed unmatched. This CDR3 is 15 amino acids long. The germline gives CDR1 DFQATT, CDR2 SNEGSKA (reference sequence).

The source of this sequence is a woman aged 70 to 79 with Graves' ophthalmopathy. V gene TRBV20-1 combines with J gene TRBJ2-2, with 7 bases aligning to TRBD1. Sequenced sample: blood. CDR3 nucleotides: TGCAGTGCTAGAGCCCCCCAGGGGGTCCCCGGGGAGCTGTTTTTT. It is translated as CSARAPQGVPGELFF.